The entry below describes one T cell receptor (beta chain). This clone is a singleton in its sample. The antigen this receptor binds is unknown. The input lacks base qualities; no much larger clone sits a single base away. The entry originates in a study of blood T cell repertoires in COVID-19 (dated by TCRdb to 2020 to 2021). In terms of the full investigation: Samples covering the acute and convalescent phases of COVID-19 were provided by collaborators in the United States, Italy and Spain. Where available, HLA class I and class II types were obtained from metadata supplied by the sample provider rather than from assay-based typing. A freely available public database, intended as a resource for researchers studying the immune response to SARS-CoV-2, is where the repertoires were released. The prospective study material was composed of cDNA or gDNA derived from T cells, B-cell-depleted T cells, or PBMCs. A de-identified subject ID, COVID-19 status, age in years and sex were almost always included in the sample metadata. Samples were obtained from the ongoing ImmuneRACE study (first 160 participants) and from 1,254 subjects provided by 6 global collaborators. Deeply sampled blood TCRbeta repertoires from subjects exposed to, actively infected with, or recovered from COVID-19 were included in the dataset. What the work shows at the level of the full study, not this receptor alone: The amount of clinical and demographic metadata varied by source and participant and was provided uncurated.

For CDR1 and CDR2, the germline V gene lists SGHRS and YFSETQ. Its CDR3 holds 15 amino acids, cysteine through phenylalanine. Just the 45-base CDR3 DNA is kept, in frame starting at base 1. V and J are trimmed by 3 bases and 7 bases, and the gene matches miss 12 bases of the junction. TCRbeta CDR3 regions were amplified from genomic DNA by means of the immunoSEQ Assay, a bias-controlled multiplex PCR. Per the original workflow: Within the assay, amplification of reference gene primers was used to estimate how many nucleated cells each sample contained. Sequence reads were collapsed and filtered to measure the absolute abundance of every unique TCRbeta CDR3 rearrangement. For each sample, productive Simpson clonality was calculated as the square root of Simpson's diversity index across productive rearrangements. The table comes from immuneACCESS by way of TCRdb, which keeps in-frame sequences with V and J called. Part of the clones is missing from these tables; in studies checked, under half for an unresolved V gene and the rest for unknown reasons. V and J calls and clone size follow that table, whereas D and trimming were derived from the DNA. This sample gives 220,000 or so clones in total; around 89% of them show up just once. The ten biggest clones cover around 16% of the sample.

Enrolling through a virtual design, the prospective study's participants ranged in age from roughly 18 to 100 years and lived across 24 United States geographic areas. In the prospective study, cohorts were assigned on the basis of participant-reported clinical history obtained from a screening survey and a study questionnaire. Exposed participants were defined as having been in contact with someone with a PCR-confirmed or clinician-diagnosed COVID-19 case within 2 weeks of study entry. In the prospective study, whole blood, serum and a nasopharyngeal or oropharyngeal swab were collected from each participant by mobile phlebotomists. Over an approximately two-month period, participants in the prospective study had the option of providing additional blood draws and questionnaires. Blood samples from the prospective study were shipped frozen or at room temperature prior to DNA extraction.

The receptor was isolated from a man aged 25 to 40 who had been exposed to COVID-19. The sequencing sample was made of PBMCs or T cells enriched from blood (not recorded which). The V and J genes are TRBV5-1 and TRBJ2-7, with 8 junctional bases fitting TRBD1. In nucleotides, the sequence is TGCGCCAGCAGCTCGTCAATGACAGGGGCAGGGGAGCAGTACTTC. This yields the protein CASSSSMTGAGEQYF.